The T cell receptor (beta chain) under discussion was sequenced for a study of blood T cell repertoires in COVID-19. As for the study in general: From T cells, B-cell-depleted T cells, or PBMCs came the material, which was cDNA or gDNA.

In the authors' methods: Scientists estimated how many nucleated cells there were by amplifying reference gene primers. The repertoire was sequenced with immunoSEQ multiplex PCR; TCRdb's copy has only in-frame clones and lacks some. V and J calls and clone size come straight from that table; D and trimming were deduced from the DNA. This table holds roughly 190,000 clones, 81% found once. Seattle participants joined during active infection and were tracked over time. The TCR was taken from a woman between 35 and 50 years old with COVID-19, enrolled during active disease. Source material: peripheral blood.

CDR3 sequence: CASSQEEPPSNQPQHF. CDR3 nucleotides: TGCGCCAGCAGCCAAGAGGAGCCCCCGAGCAATCAGCCCCAGCATTTT. The chain couples TRBV4-1 to TRBJ1-5; no clear D gene. Between the trimmed V and J ends, which lost 0 bases and 1 base, there was a span of 10 bases. This CDR3 has 16 amino acids. CDR1 and CDR2 from the germline V gene are MGHRA and YSYEKL.